The next 5 T cell receptor beta chains were all read from a single sample in a study of PD-1 blockade in mismatch repair-deficient tumors. Data came from immunoSEQ multiplex PCR; TCRdb stores just in-frame clones and leaves some out. This table holds 130,000 or so clones, about 88% found once. Source: peripheral blood, taken 44 weeks after starting pembrolizumab. The receptors originated from an adult with mismatch repair-deficient cancer.

The chain has TRBV5-1 and TRBJ2-1; either TRBD1 or TRBD2 may fit D (5 bases each). This CDR3 contains 15 residues. CDR1 is SGHRS, CDR2 YFSETQ, per germline. V gave up 0 bases and J gave up 7 bases, with 14 bases separating them. The DNA of the CDR3 is TGCGCCAGCAGCTTGGAAGTGGGGGTGTCGAATGAGCAGTTCTTC. Amino acids: CASSLEVGVSNEQFF.

The V gene is TRBV10-3, the J gene TRBJ2-5; D possibly corresponds to TRBD2 (6 bases). The CDR3 runs 16 residues. Germline-derived CDR1 and CDR2 are ENHRY and SYGVKD. V lost 8 bases to trimming and J lost 4 bases, with 23 bases between them. DNA of the CDR3: TGTGCCATCGGTCGGAGGGGCCCCGGAGGAGGAGAGACCCAGTACTTC. This gives the protein CAIGRRGPGGGETQYF.

This rearrangement joins TRBV4-1 to TRBJ2-2; 8 positions agree with TRBD1. Germline-derived CDR1 and CDR2 are MGHRA and YSYEKL. This CDR3 region has 16 residues. The trim removed 1 base at V and 7 bases at J, leaving 8 bases unmatched. The DNA for the CDR3 is TGCGCCAGCAGCCAAGCGGGGACAGGTGCGGGCGGGGAGCTGTTTTTT. As protein: CASSQAGTGAGGELFF.

This clone showed up just a few times. The chain joins TRBV6-5 to TRBJ2-7, with D unresolved. This CDR3 comprises 14 residues. V was cut by 6 bases and J by 0 bases, with 12 bases left in between. Germline V gene sequence: CDR1 MNHEY, CDR2 SVGAGI. CDR3 DNA sequence: TGTGCCAGCAGGGGCAGATTTAGCTCCTACGAGCAGTACTTC. Protein product: CASRGRFSSYEQYF.

This clone was seen only once. The chain combines TRBV6-5 with TRBJ2-1; D call uncertain. This CDR3 contains 13 residues. Trimming removed 0 bases from V and 3 bases from J, with 3 bases in between. CDR1 is MNHEY and CDR2 is SVGAGI in the germline V gene. The CDR3 spells CASSYSIYNEQFF. The CDR3 DNA follows: TGTGCCAGCAGTTACTCGATCTACAATGAGCAGTTCTTC.